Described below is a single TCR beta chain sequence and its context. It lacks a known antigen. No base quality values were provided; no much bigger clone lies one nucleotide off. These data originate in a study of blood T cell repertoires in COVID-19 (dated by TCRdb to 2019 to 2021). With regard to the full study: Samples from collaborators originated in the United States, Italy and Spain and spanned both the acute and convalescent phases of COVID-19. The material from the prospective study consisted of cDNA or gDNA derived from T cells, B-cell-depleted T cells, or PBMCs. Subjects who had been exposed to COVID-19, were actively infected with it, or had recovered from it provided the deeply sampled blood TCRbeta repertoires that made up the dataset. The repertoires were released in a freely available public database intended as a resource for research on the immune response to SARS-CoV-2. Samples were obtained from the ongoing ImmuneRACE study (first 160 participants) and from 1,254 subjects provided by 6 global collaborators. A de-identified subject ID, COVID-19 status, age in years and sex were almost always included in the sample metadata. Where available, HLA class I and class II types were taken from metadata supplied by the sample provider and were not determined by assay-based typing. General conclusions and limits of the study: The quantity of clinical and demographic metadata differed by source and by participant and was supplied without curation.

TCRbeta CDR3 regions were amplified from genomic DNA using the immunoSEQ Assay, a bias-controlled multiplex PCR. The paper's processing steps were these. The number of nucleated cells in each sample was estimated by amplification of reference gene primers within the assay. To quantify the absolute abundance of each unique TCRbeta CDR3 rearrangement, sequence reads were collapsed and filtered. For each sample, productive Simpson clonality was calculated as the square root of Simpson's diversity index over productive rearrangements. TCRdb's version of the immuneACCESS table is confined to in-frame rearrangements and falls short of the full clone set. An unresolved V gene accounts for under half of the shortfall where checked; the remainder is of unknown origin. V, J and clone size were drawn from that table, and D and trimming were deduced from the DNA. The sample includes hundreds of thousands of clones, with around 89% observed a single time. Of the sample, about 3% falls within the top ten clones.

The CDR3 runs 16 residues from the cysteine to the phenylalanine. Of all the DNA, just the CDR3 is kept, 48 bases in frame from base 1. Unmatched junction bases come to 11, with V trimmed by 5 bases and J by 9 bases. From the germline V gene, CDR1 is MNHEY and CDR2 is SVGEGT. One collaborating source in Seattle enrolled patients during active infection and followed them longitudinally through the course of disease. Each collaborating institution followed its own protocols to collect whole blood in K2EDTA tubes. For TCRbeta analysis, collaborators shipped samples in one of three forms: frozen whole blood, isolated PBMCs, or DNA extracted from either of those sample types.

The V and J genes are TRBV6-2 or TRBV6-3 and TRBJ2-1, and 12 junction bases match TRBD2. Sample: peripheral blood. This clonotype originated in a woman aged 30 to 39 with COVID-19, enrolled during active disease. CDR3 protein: CASSTRTSGDFGEQFF. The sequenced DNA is TGTGCCAGCAGTACCCGGACTAGCGGGGATTTTGGTGAGCAGTTCTTC.